One sample yielded the 6 T cell receptor beta chains listed below, sequenced in a study of shared clonotypes between healthy human individuals. Sequencing used immunoSEQ multiplex PCR; TCRdb keeps in-frame clones, though not all of them. The sample has 2,100,000 or so clones, about 94% seen once. What was sequenced was naive CD4+ T cells sorted from blood. Described subset: CD45RA+ positively selected. The receptors originated from a man between 18 and 29 years old in good health.

This chain uses TRBV5-1 with TRBJ1-3; D gene ambiguous. The germline V and J ends were trimmed by 3 bases and 5 bases, with 12 bases remaining between them. The CDR3 spans 14 residues. The V gene's germline CDR1 is SGHRS and CDR2 YFSETQ. CDR3: CASSYESGRNTIYF. The CDR3 coding sequence is TGCGCCAGCAGCTACGAATCGGGAAGAAACACCATATATTTT.

This rearrangement joins TRBV5-6 to TRBJ2-5; weak D call: TRBD2 (5 bases). This CDR3 is 14 amino acids long. The V end was cut by 4 bases, the J end by 0 bases, with 10 bases between. Germline CDR1 and CDR2: SGHDT and YYEEEE. CDR3 region: CASSSSGYQETQYF. Written as DNA, the CDR3 is TGTGCCAGCAGCAGTTCGGGGTACCAAGAGACCCAGTACTTC.

The chain combines TRBV15 with TRBJ1-1; no reliable D call. The CDR3 runs to 13 residues. Trimming shortened V by 1 base and J by 2 bases, and 5 bases separated the two germline ends. Germline CDR1 and CDR2: LNHNV and YYDKDF (reference sequence). CDR3 sequence (DNA): TGTGCCACCAGCAGAGGACTTAACACTGAAGCTTTCTTT. Its protein product is CATSRGLNTEAFF.

V gene TRBV30 combines with J gene TRBJ1-1; D gene ambiguous. Deletions cut 4 bases from V and 3 bases from J, with 6 bases between. The CDR3 is 11 amino acids. Germline V gene sequence: CDR1 GTSNPN, CDR2 SVGIG (reference sequence). The CDR3 DNA sequence: TGTGCCTGGACCTACGACACTGAAGCTTTCTTT. It codes for CAWTYDTEAFF.

This chain connects TRBV6-1 to TRBJ2-7; 9 bases agree with TRBD1. Germline trimming cut 7 bases from V and 5 bases from J; bases unmatched to any gene: 12. CDR1 and CDR2 (germline): MNHNS, SASEGT. CDR3 length: 15 amino acids. The CDR3 loop reads CASKMTGTGFHEQYF. As DNA, the CDR3 is TGTGCCAGCAAGATGACCGGGACAGGGTTCCACGAGCAGTACTTC.

The chain links TRBV5-4 to TRBJ2-4; TRBD2 is a possible D gene (5 bases). Germline CDR1 reads SGHNT; CDR2 reads YYREEE (reference sequence). The CDR3 extends over 15 amino acids. Trimming removed 0 bases at V and 0 bases at J, with 7 bases between. The DNA of the CDR3 is TGTGCCAGCAGCTTGGCCAGCGGAGCCAAAAACATTCAGTACTTC. This gives the protein CASSLASGAKNIQYF.